Sequencing of this T cell receptor (beta chain) was carried out in a study of T cells in Graves' hyperthyroidism and ophthalmopathy. RNA transcripts gave rise to amplified TCR beta CDR3 regions. The HTBI primer set drove a first-round RT-PCR of the TCR CDR3. From the multiplex PCR reads, TCRdb called clonotypes with MiXCR, one entry per CDR3 protein. The profile covers around 440,000 distinct CDR3 sequences, with 15% to 18% appearing a single time and approximately 7.5% taken by the ten largest. The study, taken as a whole, reports: In simple terms, a model built on 13 V-J features told ophthalmopathy apart from stable hyperthyroidism. In validation, the model predicted ophthalmopathy. These predictions came a median about 6.5 months before onset. Researchers found most expanded thyroid clonotypes above 0.001 in blood as well.

Patients aged 18 to 65 had newly diagnosed hyperthyroidism that had lasted under 2 months. With regard to this clonotype: The antigen is undetermined.

Germline CDR1 is SGDLS and CDR2 is YYNGEE. CDR3 length: 14 amino acids. V was clipped by 3 bases and J by 4 bases, with 12 bases between them. The sequence was collected from a woman between 18 and 30 years old with Graves' hyperthyroidism. The sample was blood. V usage is TRBV9 and J usage is TRBJ2-3; D possibly uses TRBD1 or TRBD2 (5 bases each). CDR3 in DNA: TGTGCCAGCAGCGCGGGGCTAACCCCAGATACGCAGTATTTT. It encodes CASSAGLTPDTQYF.